Following are 27 T cell receptor beta chains from one sample sequenced in a study of blood T cell repertoires in COVID-19. Sequenced by immunoSEQ multiplex PCR; TCRdb stores in-frame clones only, minus some. The profile shows 60,000 to 85,000 clones, about 84% of them singletons. Sequencing was carried out using peripheral blood. The source of these receptors is a human donor in a cohort sampled during active COVID-19.

The CDR3 here is CASIPGRVGNEKLFF. The CDR3 bases are TGTGCCAGCATCCCCGGGAGGGTCGGAAATGAAAAACTGTTTTTT. This sequence joins TRBV7-9 and TRBJ1-4; D remains unclear. Germline V gene sequence: CDR1 SEHNR, CDR2 FQNEAQ (reference sequence). Trimming removed 7 bases from V and 5 bases from J, with 17 bases in between. The length of the CDR3 is 15 residues.

This chain uses TRBV18 with TRBJ2-7; perhaps TRBD2 as D (5 bases). CDR1 is KGHSH and CDR2 is LQKENI in the germline V gene. Between the trimmed V and J ends, which lost 3 bases and 6 bases, there was a span of 9 bases. The CDR3 covers 12 residues. This CDR3 is CASSPGEGEQYF. CDR3 nucleotide sequence: TGTGCCAGCTCACCCGGCGAGGGCGAGCAGTACTTC.

The rearrangement joins TRBV19 to TRBJ1-2; D perhaps matches TRBD1 (6 bases). The germline V gene has CDR1 LNHDA and CDR2 SQIVND (reference sequence). CDR3 length: 13 residues. Trimming took 5 bases from V and 4 from J, leaving 11 bases between them. The CDR3 region is CASSSDRTYGYTF. The DNA for the CDR3 is TGTGCCAGTAGTTCGGACAGAACCTATGGCTACACCTTC.

The chain combines TRBV15 with TRBJ2-3, with 7 bases fitting TRBD2. CDR1 LNHNV and CDR2 YYDKDF come from the germline V gene (reference sequence). V shed 1 base, J shed 9 bases, and the junction held 1 base outside the gene matches. The CDR3 consists of 12 residues. CDR3 sequence reads: CATSRGRETQYF. DNA for the CDR3: TGTGCCACCAGCAGAGGGCGGGAGACGCAGTATTTT.

The rearrangement links TRBV6-6 to TRBJ1-5; maybe TRBD1 (6 bases). The V end lost 0 bases, the J end lost 5 bases, and 11 bases lay between the germline ends. This CDR3 has 15 residues. Germline CDR1 reads MNHNY; CDR2 reads SVGAGI (reference sequence). In DNA form, the CDR3 reads TGTGCCAGCAGTTACTCCAGCAGGGGAGATCAGCCCCAGCATTTT. It specifies CASSYSSRGDQPQHF.

The chain joins TRBV6-2 or TRBV6-3 to TRBJ2-7, with 9 bases fitting TRBD2. V dropped 0 bases and J dropped 5; count of bases not matched to a gene: 20. CDR1 is MNHEY, CDR2 SVGEGT, per germline. This CDR3 has 20 residues. CDR3: CASSYSGLAGFIKGLNEQYF. CDR3 coding DNA: TGTGCCAGCAGTTACTCGGGCCTAGCGGGATTCATCAAGGGACTGAACGAGCAGTACTTC.

The chain couples TRBV30 to TRBJ1-2; 7 bases line up with TRBD1. J gave up 8 bases and V 2 bases, and 5 bases lay outside the gene matches. The CDR3 totals 12 residues. In germline, CDR1 is GTSNPN, CDR2 SVGIG (reference sequence). DNA of the CDR3: TGTGCCTGGAGTAGGGCGGGACAGGGCTACACCTTC. This gives the protein CAWSRAGQGYTF.

The CDR3 protein is CASMGGSSYNEQFF. The CDR3 DNA reads as TGTGCCAGCATGGGCGGGAGCTCCTACAATGAGCAGTTCTTC. The V gene is TRBV27, the J gene TRBJ2-1; 7 nucleotides align to TRBD2. Unmatched junction bases numbered 3, after V lost 7 bases and J lost 0 bases. CDR3 size: 14 residues. Germline V gene data show CDR1 as MNHEY and CDR2 as SMNVEV (reference sequence).

The chain links TRBV10-1 to TRBJ2-1; 7 bases line up with TRBD2. Germline assignment: CDR1 WNHNN and CDR2 SYGVQD (reference sequence). This CDR3 is built from 14 residues. Trimming at V came to 3 bases and at J to 7 bases, leaving 6 bases not matched to a gene. CDR3 in amino acids: CASSDGREGNEQFF. The CDR3, as DNA: TGCGCCAGCAGTGACGGCAGGGAGGGGAATGAGCAGTTCTTC.

This rearrangement joins TRBV11-3 to TRBJ2-5; D remains ambiguous. The CDR3 spans 14 residues. Germline assignment: CDR1 SGHNT and CDR2 YENEEA. With 1 base removed from V and 1 base from J, the gap between germline ends came to 7 bases. The CDR3, as DNA: TGTGCCAGCAGCTTAGGTGGCAGCCAAGAGACCCAGTACTTC. Translated: CASSLGGSQETQYF. The variable domain in full, completed from reference TRBV11-3 and TRBJ2-5, reads EAGVVQSPRYKIIEKKQPVAFWCNPISGHNTLYWYLQNLGQGPELLIRYENEEAVDDSQLPKDRFSAERLKGVDSTLKIQPAELGDSAVYLCASSLGGSQETQYFGPGTRLLVL.

The chain is built from TRBV25-1 and TRBJ2-1; 7 bases are a match to TRBD2. Germline CDR1 reads MGHDK; CDR2 reads SYGVNS. CDR3 size: 17 residues. Unmatched junction bases numbered 13, after V lost 1 base and J lost 7 bases. CDR3 DNA sequence: TGTGCCAGCAGTGAATTTCCGCCGGGGCCCGGGAGGAATGAGCAGTTCTTC. Translating gives CASSEFPPGPGRNEQFF.

The chain combines TRBV18 with TRBJ2-7, with D possibly matching TRBD2 (5 bases). Germline CDR1 reads KGHSH; CDR2 reads LQKENI. The V gene lost 1 base and the J gene lost 0 bases, with 10 bases spanning the gap. The CDR3 sequence is 15 residues long. The CDR3 loop is CASSPLVGGSYEQYF. CDR3 in DNA: TGTGCCAGCTCACCACTGGTTGGAGGCTCCTACGAGCAGTACTTC.

The chain joins TRBV5-1 to TRBJ1-2; TRBD1 is a possible D gene (5 bases). The germline V gene encodes CDR1 SGHRS and CDR2 YFSETQ. The CDR3 sequence is 15 residues long. The germline V and J ends were trimmed by 4 bases and 3 bases, with 16 bases remaining between them. The CDR3 is CASSPTGGSDYGYTF. The CDR3 DNA reads TGCGCCAGCAGCCCCACGGGGGGGTCGGACTATGGCTACACCTTC.

V usage is TRBV11-2 and J usage is TRBJ1-1; D gene uncertain. The germline CDR1 and CDR2 sequences are SGHAT and FQNNGV. CDR3 length: 15 amino acids. V was cut by 1 base and J by 1 base, with 10 bases left in between. The CDR3 protein is CASSLALIRNTEAFF. In DNA form, the CDR3 reads TGTGCCAGCAGCTTAGCCCTGATCAGGAACACTGAAGCTTTCTTT.

The genes are TRBV5-6 and TRBJ2-6, with D hard to call. CDR3 length: 18 amino acids. V was trimmed by 4 bases and J by 0 bases, leaving 17 bases between them. Germline CDR1 reads SGHDT; CDR2 reads YYEEEE. CDR3 region: CASSRYTNAHSGANVLTF. In nucleotides, the CDR3 is TGTGCCAGCAGCAGATACACCAACGCTCACTCTGGGGCCAACGTCCTGACTTTC.

The chain carries TRBV3-1 (or the pseudogene TRBV3-2) and TRBJ2-5; D uncertain. CDR1 and CDR2 from the germline V gene are LGHDT and YNNKEL (reference sequence). Trimming stripped 1 base from V and 1 base from J, with 4 bases between. The CDR3 extends over 13 amino acids. CDR3 sequence: CASSQVRQETQYF. The CDR3 DNA is TGTGCCAGCAGCCAAGTCCGCCAAGAGACCCAGTACTTC.

A single count supports this clone. The chain uses TRBV28 and TRBJ1-2; no reliable D call. Germline loops: CDR1 MDHEN, CDR2 SYDVKM. V shed 5 bases and J shed 9 bases, with 13 bases lying between them. The CDR3 sequence is 12 residues long. CDR3 DNA: TGTGCCAGCAGTCAGCGTGAGGGAAGCTACACCTTC. This codes for CASSQREGSYTF.

This clone was observed a few times. This chain links TRBV19 with TRBJ2-7; 12 nucleotides agree with TRBD2. This CDR3 region has 16 residues. Germline V CDR1 and CDR2: LNHDA, SQIVND (reference sequence). The V gene end was trimmed by 4 bases and the J gene end by 6 bases; junction bases not matched to a gene: 10. The CDR3 DNA reads TGTGCCAGTAGTACTCTAGCGGGAGGGAGACTTGGCGAGCAGTACTTC. Translating it yields CASSTLAGGRLGEQYF.

This chain connects TRBV6-5 to TRBJ2-7; TRBD1 matches at 7 bases. Germline assignment: CDR1 MNHEY and CDR2 SVGAGI. V shed 6 bases, J shed 7 bases, and the junction held 9 bases outside the gene matches. The CDR3 extends over 13 amino acids. Here the CDR3 DNA reads TGTGCCAGCAGAAAGGGGGCTTCGATAGAGCAGTACTTC. Translated: CASRKGASIEQYF.

The chain combines TRBV5-6 with TRBJ1-1; weak D call: TRBD1 (6 bases). Germline V gene sequence: CDR1 SGHDT, CDR2 YYEEEE. The CDR3 totals 13 residues. V was trimmed by 0 bases and J by 8 bases, leaving 11 bases between them. CDR3 coding DNA: TGTGCCAGCAGCTTGGGACAGGCCGGGGAAGCTTTCTTT. Translation: CASSLGQAGEAFF.

This clone was observed many times. This chain uses TRBV27 with TRBJ2-7; 7 positions match TRBD1. The V and J ends lost 5 bases and 6 bases, in that order; junction bases with no gene match: 4. This CDR3 contains 12 residues. Germline lookup yields CDR1 MNHEY and CDR2 SMNVEV (reference sequence). CDR3 nucleotides: TGTGCCAGCAGTGCGACAGGGATCGAGCAGTACTTC. Translation: CASSATGIEQYF.

The chain links TRBV10-1 to TRBJ1-5, with 7 bases aligning to TRBD1. The CDR3 contains 15 residues. The germline gives CDR1 WNHNN, CDR2 SYGVQD (reference sequence). The trim removed 0 bases at V and 6 bases at J, leaving 5 bases unmatched. The CDR3 nucleotides are TGCGCCAGCAGTGAGTCTATGTCAGGGGGTCAGCCCCAGCATTTT. This translates into CASSESMSGGQPQHF.

The rearrangement links TRBV7-2 to TRBJ1-2, with 10 bases aligning to TRBD1. The CDR3 extends over 16 amino acids. Per the germline V gene, CDR1 is SGHTA and CDR2 is FQGNSA. Unmatched junction bases numbered 5, after V lost 0 bases and J lost 4 bases. The CDR3 DNA follows: TGTGCCAGCAGCTTAGCGGGGACAGGGGTTTCCTATGGCTACACCTTC. It is translated as CASSLAGTGVSYGYTF.

This chain links TRBV11-3 with TRBJ2-7, with 7 bases identical to TRBD2. The junction had 11 bases not matched to a gene; V was cut back by 11 bases and J by 4 bases. The CDR3 extends over 13 amino acids. Germline V CDR1 and CDR2: SGHNT, YENEEA. CDR3 bases: TGTGCCTGCAATAGCGGGCGAAAGTACGAGCAGTACTTC. This codes for CACNSGRKYEQYF.

V gene TRBV30 combines with J gene TRBJ2-7; 7 bases are a match to TRBD2. V dropped 2 bases and J dropped 2; count of bases not matched to a gene: 9. This CDR3 has 15 residues. From germline, CDR1 is GTSNPN and CDR2 SVGIG (reference sequence). The CDR3 loop reads CAWSPPTSAAYEQYF. The CDR3 nucleotides read TGTGCCTGGAGTCCCCCTACTAGCGCGGCCTACGAGCAGTACTTC.

Of note for this clone: At the DNA level, this CDR3 is encoded by other sequences in the same sample as well. The chain's CDR3 is CASSGDRGYEQYF. The CDR3 coding sequence is TGTGCCAGCAGTGGGGACAGGGGCTACGAGCAGTACTTC. V gene TRBV7-8 combines with J gene TRBJ2-7, with TRBD1 matching over 10 bases. This CDR3 comprises 13 residues. Germline CDR1 SGHVS, CDR2 FQNEAQ. V shed 6 bases, J shed 3 bases, and the junction held 2 bases outside the gene matches.

V and J are TRBV27 and TRBJ2-3; D unclear. CDR1 and CDR2 from the germline V gene are MNHEY and SMNVEV (reference sequence). V was trimmed by 5 bases and J by 0 bases, leaving 9 bases between them. There are 14 residues in the CDR3. This CDR3 reads CASSPSPSTDTQYF. The CDR3 region has the DNA TGTGCCAGCAGTCCTTCCCCTAGCACAGATACGCAGTATTTT.